This T cell receptor (beta chain) emerged from a study of tumor-infiltrating lymphocytes in primary liver carcinoma. On the study more broadly: Among the tumors, stages were T1-T3 N0M0 and sizes roughly 4.2 to 11 cm.

Overall study findings and caveats: A significantly higher top-250-clone fraction was recorded for tumors than for blood (p = 0.039). In the absence of sorting, bulk samples left CD4+ and CD8+ repertoires uncompared.

Worth noting for this clonotype: Its antigen is unidentified.

This CDR3 comprises 15 residues. Trimming at V came to 1 base and at J to 9 bases, leaving 4 bases not matched to a gene. Germline CDR1 SGDLS, CDR2 YYNGEE. A primer matching the constant region was used to make TCR beta cDNA from approximately 520 ng of total RNA. Libraries for TCR beta were built through three nested multiplex PCR rounds, which together made up a slightly modified ARM-PCR procedure. PCR rounds one and two used TRBV1-TRBV30 forward primers with a C-beta reverse primer for roughly 10 cycles each. TCRdb re-called the multiplex PCR reads through MiXCR, storing one row per CDR3 protein. In the table there are fewer than 400,000 distinct CDR3 sequences, 65% of which are singletons. The authors took blood RNA from unsorted whole blood and also extracted germline DNA. The patients, who had chronic HBV infection, were treatment-naive (untreated).

Sequenced material: peripheral blood. The V and J genes are TRBV9 and TRBJ2-1, with 13 bases matching TRBD2. The sequence was obtained from a middle-aged man with primary liver carcinoma and hepatitis B virus infection. The CDR3 here is CASSVWTSGSGEQFF. CDR3 DNA sequence: TGTGCCAGCAGCGTATGGACTAGCGGGAGTGGTGAGCAGTTCTTC.